This T cell receptor beta chain is from a study of cytomegalovirus exposure and HLA in healthy donors. The PCR ran on 60 Vbeta and 13 Jbeta primers. Using immunoSEQ multiplex PCR, the repertoire was profiled, and TCRdb retains in-frame clones only, with some absent. This table has about 130,000 clones, roughly 85% appearing once. The CDR3 spans 15 residues. In germline, CDR1 is SGHKS, CDR2 YYEKEE (reference sequence). V dropped 2 bases and J dropped 3; count of bases not matched to a gene: 4. This receptor was taken from a middle-aged man in good health and CMV-seropositive. The sequenced sample consisted of PBMCs. V usage is TRBV5-5 and J usage is TRBJ2-1; 8 bases match TRBD1. The CDR3 DNA reads as TGTGCCAGCAGCTTCGGGACAGGATTCTACAATGAGCAGTTCTTC. Residues: CASSFGTGFYNEQFF.